This TCR beta chain emerged from a study of long-term antiretroviral therapy in people with HIV. Survey level was the resolution at which the v3.0 immunoSEQ assay ran. TCRdb's table, derived via immunoSEQ multiplex PCR, lists solely in-frame clones and lacks some. The sample contains 22,000 or so clones, about four fifths of which appear only once. The CDR3 is made up of 13 amino acids. The germline V and J ends were trimmed by 11 bases and 0 bases, with 13 bases remaining between them. Germline CDR1 reads MNHNS; CDR2 reads SASEGT. Findings and limits, study-wide: Patients on ART gained diversity, which nonetheless stayed below transplant donor controls. Repertoire dominance by clones expanded before ART was seen at all time points.

Remarks on this clone: Antigen unknown.

The TCR comes from a man aged 25 to 45 with HIV. The sequenced sample was unsorted PBMCs, obtained roughly 6.1 years after starting antiretroviral therapy. The V call is TRBV6-1, the J call TRBJ1-1; TRBD1 is a possible D gene (5 bases). The CDR3 protein is CAGQHALNTEAFF. CDR3 sequence (DNA): TGTGCCGGACAACACGCTTTGAACACTGAAGCTTTCTTT.